A selection of T cell receptor beta chains follows, all from one sample in a study of vaccination effects on CD4 cells after COVID-19. TCRdb's table, derived via immunoSEQ multiplex PCR, lists solely in-frame clones and lacks some. The sample shows some 8,000 clones, about 70% of them seen only once. These receptors' targets are unknown. The sample was CD4+ T cells from PBMCs cultured with HCoV-229E spike peptides, taken before COVID-19 vaccination. These receptor sequences come from a human donor who received a COVID-19 vaccine. The CDR3 runs from the conserved cysteine through the conserved F or W. The D gene is left open where the match is weak. Clone sizes are given selectively: once, few, many, or a class where the clone is expanded.

v_call: TRBV5-1
cdr3_length: 13
j_call: TRBJ1-2
clone_size: .
d_call: .
cdr3_aa: CASSLVGAQGYTF
cdr3_nt: TGCGCCAGCAGCTTGGTTGGGGCTCAGGGCTACACCTTC

v_call: TRBV27
cdr3_length: 17
j_call: TRBJ2-3
clone_size: once
d_call: .
cdr3_aa: CASSPTGSVVAHNTQYF
cdr3_nt: TGTGCCAGCAGCCCAACAGGTTCCGTGGTAGCCCACAATACGCAGTATTTT

v_call: TRBV4-2
cdr3_length: 17
j_call: TRBJ2-7
clone_size: .
d_call: TRBD2
cdr3_aa: CASSQASWGGSSYEQYF
cdr3_nt: TGTGCCAGCAGCCAGGCTTCGTGGGGCGGGAGCTCCTACGAGCAGTACTTC

v_call: TRBV6-4
cdr3_length: 14
j_call: TRBJ2-3
clone_size: few
d_call: TRBD2
cdr3_aa: CASSAAGEADTQYF
cdr3_nt: TGTGCCAGCAGTGCCGCGGGAGAAGCAGATACGCAGTATTTT

v_call: TRBV10-1
cdr3_length: 12
j_call: TRBJ1-2
clone_size: .
d_call: .
cdr3_aa: CASSEKGLGYTF
cdr3_nt: TGCGCCAGCAGTGAGAAGGGATTGGGCTACACCTTC

v_call: TRBV14
cdr3_length: 12
j_call: TRBJ2-3
clone_size: medium-sized
d_call: .
cdr3_aa: CASSQVRDTQYF
cdr3_nt: TGTGCCAGCAGCCAAGTAAGAGATACGCAGTATTTT

v_call: TRBV5-1
cdr3_length: 15
j_call: TRBJ2-3
clone_size: few
d_call: TRBD2
cdr3_aa: CASSSGLGSTDTQYF
cdr3_nt: TGCGCCAGCAGCTCAGGACTAGGGAGCACAGATACGCAGTATTTT

v_call: TRBV27
cdr3_length: 14
j_call: TRBJ1-2
clone_size: .
d_call: .
cdr3_aa: CASSPAPIFYGYTF
cdr3_nt: TGTGCCAGCAGTCCAGCGCCCATTTTCTATGGCTACACCTTC

v_call: TRBV11-3
cdr3_length: 14
j_call: TRBJ2-3
clone_size: .
d_call: .
cdr3_aa: CASSHNRLADTQYF
cdr3_nt: TGTGCCAGCAGCCACAACCGCTTGGCGGATACGCAGTATTTT

v_call: TRBV3-1/TRBV3-2
cdr3_length: 14
j_call: TRBJ2-2
clone_size: few
d_call: TRBD2
cdr3_aa: CASSLAGTTGELFF
cdr3_nt: TGTGCCAGCAGCCTAGCGGGGACCACCGGGGAGCTGTTTTTT

v_call: TRBV7-2
cdr3_length: 15
j_call: TRBJ2-7
clone_size: .
d_call: TRBD2
cdr3_aa: CASSPWAGGTYEQYF
cdr3_nt: TGTGCCAGCAGCCCGTGGGCGGGAGGAACCTACGAGCAGTACTTC

v_call: TRBV7-9
cdr3_length: 18
j_call: TRBJ2-1
clone_size: .
d_call: TRBD2
cdr3_aa: CASSWGLAGGRLYNEQFF
cdr3_nt: TGTGCCAGCAGCTGGGGACTAGCGGGAGGGAGGCTCTACAATGAGCAGTTCTTC